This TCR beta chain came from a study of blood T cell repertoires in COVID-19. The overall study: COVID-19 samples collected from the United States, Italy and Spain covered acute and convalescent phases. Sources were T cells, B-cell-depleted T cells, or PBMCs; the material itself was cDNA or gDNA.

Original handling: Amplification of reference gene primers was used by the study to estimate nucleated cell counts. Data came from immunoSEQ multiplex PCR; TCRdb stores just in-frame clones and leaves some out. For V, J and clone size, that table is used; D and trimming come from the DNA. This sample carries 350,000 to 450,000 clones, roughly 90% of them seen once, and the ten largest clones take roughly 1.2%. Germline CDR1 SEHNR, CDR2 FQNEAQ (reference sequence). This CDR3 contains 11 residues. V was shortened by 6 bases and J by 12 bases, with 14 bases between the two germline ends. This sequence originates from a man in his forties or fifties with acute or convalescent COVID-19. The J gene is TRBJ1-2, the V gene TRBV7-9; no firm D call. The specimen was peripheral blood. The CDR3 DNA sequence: TGTGCCAGCAGTCGAGTCGATCCTCACACCTTC. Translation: CASSRVDPHTF.